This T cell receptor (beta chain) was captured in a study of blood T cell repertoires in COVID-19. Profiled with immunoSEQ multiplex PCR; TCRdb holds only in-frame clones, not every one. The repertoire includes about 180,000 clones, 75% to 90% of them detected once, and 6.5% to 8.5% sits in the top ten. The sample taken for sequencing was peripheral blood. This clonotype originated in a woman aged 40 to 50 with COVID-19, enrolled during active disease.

CDR3 region: CATSDQESNTEAFF. CDR3 nucleotides: TGTGCCACCAGTGATCAGGAATCGAACACTGAAGCTTTCTTT. The rearrangement joins TRBV24-1 to TRBJ1-1; no clear D gene. V was clipped by 3 bases and J by 1 base, with 8 bases between them. CDR1 is KGHDR and CDR2 is SFDVKD in the germline V gene. The length of the CDR3 is 14 residues.